In this sample, the clone carrying this TCR beta chain turned up many times. What it binds is unknown. These data belong to a study of T-cell memory formation after mild COVID-19. Study overall: TCR clusters mostly belonged to single donors. General study results and limits: Pre-infection memory held some responding clones, suggesting pre-existing cross-reactive T cells responded. The main location of contracting CD4+ clones was CM and EM, and that of contracting CD8+ clones was EMRA.

MiXCR, run by TCRdb on the 5' RACE reads, gives a single entry per CDR3 protein. Of 200,000 to 250,000 distinct CDR3 sequences detected, 9.5% appear once; the ten largest clones hold around 3.4%. The CDR3 consists of 13 residues. Germline lookup yields CDR1 DFQATT and CDR2 SNEGSKA (reference sequence). J was trimmed by 9 bases and V by 5 bases; bases with no gene match: 10. The source is a man younger than 35 who had mild COVID-19 (a few samples of this study predate the infection). Cell type and time point are not known. The chain combines TRBV20-1 with TRBJ2-1; 7 nucleotides match TRBD1. The sequenced sample consisted of PBMCs or a T cell subset sorted from them (not recorded which). For the CDR3, the DNA is TGCAGTGCTCCGAGACAGGGCGCCAGTGAGCAGTTCTTC. It specifies CSAPRQGASEQFF.